The entry below describes one T cell receptor beta chain. CD45RO-negative, CCR7-positively selected cells formed the naive CD8 fraction, excluding terminally differentiated effector memory CD45RA+ cells. This sample is part of a study of shared clonotypes between healthy human individuals. Trimming shortened V by 4 bases and J by 3 bases, and 11 bases separated the two germline ends. Germline V gene lookup returns CDR1 SGHRS and CDR2 YFSETQ. This CDR3 has 14 residues. Sequencing was performed with immunoSEQ multiplex PCR; in TCRdb, only in-frame clones are kept and a portion is missing. The table has over 2 million clones, around 96% seen once.

The TCR comes from a man aged 18-30 years in good health. Sequencing used naive CD8+ T cells sorted from blood. The J gene is TRBJ1-5, the V gene TRBV5-1, with unresolved D. This CDR3 is CASSLQRNNQPQHF. DNA of the CDR3: TGCGCCAGCAGCCTCCAGCGAAACAATCAGCCCCAGCATTTT.